This T cell receptor beta chain was captured by sequencing in a study of T cell responses to AZD1222 COVID-19 vaccine (dated by TCRdb to the early 2020s). Background for the entire study: AZD1222 recipients whose second dose came at about 4 weeks and those whose second dose came at about 12 weeks were combined into one group, since spike-specific TCR depth and breadth did not differ between the two schedules. TCR sequencing covered some 240 trial participants: roughly 200 given two doses of AZD1222 and approximately 25 given two doses of MenACWY control vaccine. Trial participants were enrolled into age subgroups of 18-55, 56-69 and 70-plus years, which contained about 150, 27 and 61 TCR-sequenced participants, respectively. Overall study outcomes, separate from this receptor: Conclusions about previously exposed vaccinees are limited, since just five or six AZD1222 recipients were seropositive for SARS-CoV-2 at baseline. The vaccine-associated CD4 TCRs covered the entire spike protein, and the dominant responses fell in regions 160-218 and 743-854. After two AZD1222 doses, spike-specific TCR breadth and depth were significantly higher than at day 0 and than in MenACWY recipients. The 56-69-year group was small, and its depth increase did not reach significance, likely because of low power. Participants were mostly white British, with more females than males. The authors suggested clonal diversity may have been underestimated. Epitopes outside the regions mutated in the B.1.351 and B.1.1.7 variants were reportedly recognized by nearly half of the unique spike-specific TCRs. Because no samples from the day 14 peak response were available, repertoires could be characterized only after the peak T cell response.

The time point tag for this specimen amounts to: baseline before first vaccination. Vaccinee samples were obtained from the UK trials COV001 and COV002, which included a single-blind randomized controlled phase 2/3 trial of AZD1222 (ChAdOx1 nCoV-19) in healthy adults. For TCRbeta chain sequencing, PBMC samples were collected from trial participants at day 0 and at day 28 after the second dose. The CDR3 regions of human TCRbeta chains were analyzed by immunosequencing. The published analysis was carried out like this. Repertoire TCRs were checked for matches against a reference library of SARS-CoV-2-specific TCRs that had been generated using the MIRA antigen-specificity platform. Breadth meant the fraction of unique TCRs that were SARS-CoV-2-associated, whereas depth meant the fraction of total T cells that were SARS-CoV-2-associated. Using the MIRA data, each spike-specific TCR was mapped to the spike region that the TCR reacts to and placed in a CD4 or CD8 class. Log10-transformed breadth and depth values were compared by one-way ANOVA with Sidak's multiple comparisons tests. Here the immuneACCESS table is served through TCRdb, limited to in-frame sequences with V and J called. Missing clones are a known gap in these copies; in checked studies unresolved V genes cover under half, and the rest lacks a known reason. That table supplies the V and J calls and clone size; D and trimming were determined from the DNA. The sample profile shows 93,000 or so clones; 91% of them were found once. The leading ten clones occupy 45% of the sample.

V lost 5 bases and J lost 7 bases; the stretch between them is 6 bases long. The CDR3, cysteine through phenylalanine, is 11 amino acids long. Only CDR3 DNA remains: 33 bases, in frame from the first base. CDR1 and CDR2 are drawn from the germline V gene (reference sequence): SEHNR, FQNEAQ. In regard to this clone: Its target antigen remains unknown. Base quality data are lacking; no much larger clone is found one base away.

The clonotype comes from an adult in good health. Recombination connected TRBV7-9 to TRBJ2-1; the D gene remains uncertain. The sequenced sample was peripheral blood, obtained on day 0 of AZD1222 vaccination. Read as DNA, the sequence is TGTGCCAGCAGCCAACGGAATGAGCAGTTCTTC. Translation gives CASSQRNEQFF.